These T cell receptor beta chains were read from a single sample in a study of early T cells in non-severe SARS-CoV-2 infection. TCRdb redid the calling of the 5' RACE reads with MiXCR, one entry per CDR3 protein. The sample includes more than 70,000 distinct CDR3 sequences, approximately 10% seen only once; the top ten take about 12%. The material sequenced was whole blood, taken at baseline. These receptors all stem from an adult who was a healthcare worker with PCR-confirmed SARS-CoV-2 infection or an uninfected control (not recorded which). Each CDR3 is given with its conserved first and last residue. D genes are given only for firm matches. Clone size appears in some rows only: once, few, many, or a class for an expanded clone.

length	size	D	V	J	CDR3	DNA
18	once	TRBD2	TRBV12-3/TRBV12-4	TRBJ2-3	CASSAGASGGPSTDTQYF	TGTGCCAGCTCCGCCGGGGCTAGCGGGGGGCCTAGCACAGATACGCAGTATTTT
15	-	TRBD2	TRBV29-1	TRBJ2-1	CSVVRVGTSANEQFF	TGCAGCGTTGTTAGAGTCGGGACTAGCGCCAATGAGCAGTTCTTC
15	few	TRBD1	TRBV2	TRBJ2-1	CASSRSGQSYNEQFF	TGTGCCAGCAGTCGATCGGGACAGAGCTACAATGAGCAGTTCTTC
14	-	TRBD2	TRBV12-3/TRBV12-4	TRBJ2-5	CASSLASGAETQYF	TGTGCCAGCAGTTTGGCTAGCGGGGCTGAGACCCAGTACTTC
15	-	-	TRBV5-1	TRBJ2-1	CASSGGLRSYNEQFF	TGCGCCAGCAGTGGGGGCTTGAGGTCCTACAATGAGCAGTTCTTC
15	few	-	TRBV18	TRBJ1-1	CASSDKGGRNTEAFF	TGTGCCAGCTCAGACAAGGGGGGACGGAACACTGAAGCTTTCTTT
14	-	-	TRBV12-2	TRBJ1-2	CASRSQEWIYGYTF	TGTGCAAGTCGCTCCCAGGAGTGGATTTATGGCTACACCTTC
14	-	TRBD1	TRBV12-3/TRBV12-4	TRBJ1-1	CASSSTGGWTEAFF	TGTGCCAGCAGTTCCACAGGGGGATGGACTGAAGCTTTCTTT
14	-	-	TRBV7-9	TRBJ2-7	CASSPGGSDYEQYF	TGTGCCAGCAGCCCTGGAGGGTCTGACTACGAGCAGTACTTC
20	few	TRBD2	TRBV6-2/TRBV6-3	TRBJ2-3	CASSYPSHRLAGPRTDTQYF	TGTGCCAGCAGTTACCCCTCCCATCGACTAGCGGGGCCTCGCACAGATACGCAGTATTTT
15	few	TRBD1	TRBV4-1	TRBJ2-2	CASSQTSGGNGELFF	TGCGCCAGCAGCCAGACTTCAGGGGGCAACGGGGAGCTGTTTTTT
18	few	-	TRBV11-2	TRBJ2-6	CASSSTFQDISGANVLTF	TGTGCCAGCAGCTCTACCTTCCAGGATATCTCTGGGGCCAACGTCCTGACTTTC
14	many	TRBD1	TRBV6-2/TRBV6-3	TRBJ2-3	CASSYMQGADTQYF	TGTGCCAGCAGTTACATGCAGGGGGCAGATACGCAGTATTTT
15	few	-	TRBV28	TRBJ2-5	CASSQADNSRETQYF	TGTGCCAGCAGTCAGGCGGATAACTCGAGAGAGACCCAGTACTTC
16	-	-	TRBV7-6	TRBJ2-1	CASSSLIFLGDNEQFF	TGTGCCAGCAGCTCCCTAATTTTCCTGGGGGATAATGAGCAGTTCTTC
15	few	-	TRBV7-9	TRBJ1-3	CASSVQQGSGNTIYF	TGTGCCAGCAGCGTACAGCAGGGTTCTGGAAACACCATATATTTT
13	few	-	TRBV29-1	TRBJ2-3	CSVETNRADTQYF	TGCAGCGTTGAGACGAATAGGGCGGATACGCAGTATTTT
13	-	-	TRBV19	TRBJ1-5	CASSDSTNQPQHF	TGTGCCAGTAGTGACAGCACCAATCAGCCCCAGCATTTT
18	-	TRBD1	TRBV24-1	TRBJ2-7	CATSDLPGGDRGTYEQYF	TGTGCCACCAGTGACCTGCCAGGGGGAGACAGGGGTACCTACGAGCAGTACTTC
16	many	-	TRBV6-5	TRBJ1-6	CASRGSRESYGSPLHF	TGTGCCAGCAGGGGGTCCAGGGAGTCGTATGGATCACCCCTCCACTTT
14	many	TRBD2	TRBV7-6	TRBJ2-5	CASSFGREGETQYF	TGTGCCAGCAGCTTCGGCAGGGAGGGAGAGACCCAGTACTTC
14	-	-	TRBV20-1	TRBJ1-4	CSARGGDGGEKLFF	TGCAGTGCTAGAGGGGGGGACGGTGGCGAAAAACTGTTTTTT
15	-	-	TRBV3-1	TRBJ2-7	CASSQDGGALYEQYF	TGTGCCAGCAGCCAAGATGGAGGGGCCCTCTACGAGCAGTACTTC
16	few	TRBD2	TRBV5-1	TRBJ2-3	CASSSGGLARTDTQYF	TGCGCCAGCAGCTCCGGGGGACTAGCCCGCACAGATACGCAGTATTTT
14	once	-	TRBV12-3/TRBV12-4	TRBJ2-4	CASSEGRAKNIQYF	TGTGCCAGCAGTGAGGGGCGAGCCAAAAACATTCAGTACTTC
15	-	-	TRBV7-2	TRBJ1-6	CASSLAVSGNSPLHF	TGTGCCAGCAGCTTAGCCGTTTCTGGGAATTCACCCCTCCACTTT
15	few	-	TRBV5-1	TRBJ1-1	CASSLGTVGDTEAFF	TGCGCCAGCAGCTTGGGGACAGTGGGGGACACTGAAGCTTTCTTT
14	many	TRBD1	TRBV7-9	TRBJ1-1	CASSLRGQNTEAFF	TGTGCCAGCAGCTTAAGGGGGCAGAACACTGAAGCTTTCTTT
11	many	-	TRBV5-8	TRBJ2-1	CASSLRYEQFF	TGTGCCAGCAGCTTGCGGTATGAGCAGTTCTTC
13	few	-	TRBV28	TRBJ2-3	CASRASGVDTQYF	TGTGCCAGCAGGGCCAGCGGCGTAGATACGCAGTATTTT
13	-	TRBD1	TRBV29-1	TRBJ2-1	CSVTWTGDNEQFF	TGCAGCGTCACCTGGACAGGGGACAATGAGCAGTTCTTC
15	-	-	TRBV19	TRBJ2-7	CASRKMGAISYEQYF	TGTGCCAGTAGGAAGATGGGGGCGATTAGCTACGAGCAGTACTTC
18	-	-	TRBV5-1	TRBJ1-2	CASRGRSPSDGPKGGYTF	TGCGCCAGCAGAGGACGGAGTCCCTCCGACGGACCCAAGGGGGGCTACACCTTC
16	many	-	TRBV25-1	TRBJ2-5	CASSDSGRGVLETQYF	TGTGCCAGCAGTGATTCGGGTAGGGGGGTCTTGGAGACCCAGTACTTC
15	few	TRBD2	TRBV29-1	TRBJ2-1	CSVEPLSGGGTEQFF	TGCAGCGTTGAACCCCTCAGCGGGGGGGGCACTGAGCAGTTCTTC
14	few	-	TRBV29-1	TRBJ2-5	CSVDGLGVQETQYF	TGCAGCGTTGATGGATTGGGAGTCCAAGAGACCCAGTACTTC
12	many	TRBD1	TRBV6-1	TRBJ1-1	CASSERGTDAFF	TGTGCCAGCAGTGAAAGGGGGACAGACGCTTTCTTT
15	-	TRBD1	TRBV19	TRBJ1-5	CASSRGQPRNQPQHF	TGTGCCAGTAGCAGGGGACAGCCTCGCAATCAGCCCCAGCATTTT
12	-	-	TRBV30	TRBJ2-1	CAWTSGRSEQFF	TGTGCCTGGACCTCTGGGAGGAGTGAGCAGTTCTTC
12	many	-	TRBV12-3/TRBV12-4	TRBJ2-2	CASSLDTGELFF	TGTGCCAGCAGTTTGGACACCGGGGAGCTGTTTTTT
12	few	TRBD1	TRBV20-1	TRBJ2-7	CSAGTVLYEQYF	TGCAGTGCCGGGACAGTACTCTACGAGCAGTACTTC
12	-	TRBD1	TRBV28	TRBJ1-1	CASIQGETEAFF	TGTGCCAGCATCCAGGGGGAGACTGAAGCTTTCTTT
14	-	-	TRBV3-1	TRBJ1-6	CASSQYLSASPLHF	TGTGCCAGCAGCCAATATCTCAGTGCTTCACCCCTCCACTTT
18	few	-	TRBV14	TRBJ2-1	CASSQETRDTLAYNEQFF	TGTGCCAGCAGCCAAGAAACCCGGGACACCCTCGCCTACAATGAGCAGTTCTTC
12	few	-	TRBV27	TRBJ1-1	CASSLLGTEAFF	TGTGCCAGCAGTTTATTGGGCACTGAAGCTTTCTTT
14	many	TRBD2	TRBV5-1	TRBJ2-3	CASRAGASTDTQYF	TGCGCCAGCAGAGCGGGGGCATCCACAGATACGCAGTATTTT
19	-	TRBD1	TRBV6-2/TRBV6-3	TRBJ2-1	CASSPRMGASRGPHNEQFF	TGTGCCAGCAGTCCACGAATGGGGGCAAGCAGGGGGCCCCACAATGAGCAGTTCTTC
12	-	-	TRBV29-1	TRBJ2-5	CSVRTLGETQYF	TGCAGCGTAAGGACTCTGGGAGAGACCCAGTACTTC
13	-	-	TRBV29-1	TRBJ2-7	CSVGTLNSYEQYF	TGCAGCGTCGGGACATTGAATTCATACGAGCAGTACTTC
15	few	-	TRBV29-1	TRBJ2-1	CSGGYRVIAYNEQFF	TGCAGCGGAGGGTACAGGGTGATCGCCTACAATGAGCAGTTCTTC
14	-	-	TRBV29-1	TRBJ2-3	CSVERRVDTDTQYF	TGCAGCGTTGAAAGAAGGGTGGACACAGATACGCAGTATTTT
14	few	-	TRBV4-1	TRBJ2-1	CASSQQPDTRRQFF	TGCGCCAGCAGCCAACAACCTGACACCCGGCGGCAGTTCTTC
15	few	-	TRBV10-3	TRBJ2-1	CAIREGQGINNEQFF	TGTGCCATCAGAGAAGGGCAGGGGATTAACAATGAGCAGTTCTTC
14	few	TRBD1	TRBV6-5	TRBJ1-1	CASSSGQPNTEAFF	TGTGCCAGCAGTTCGGGACAGCCGAACACTGAAGCTTTCTTT
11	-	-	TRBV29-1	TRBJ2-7	CSVEVSVEQYF	TGCAGCGTTGAAGTCTCCGTGGAGCAGTACTTC
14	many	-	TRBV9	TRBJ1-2	CASSATSFTYGYTF	TGTGCCAGCAGCGCCACCAGCTTTACTTATGGCTACACCTTC
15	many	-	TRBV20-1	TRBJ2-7	CSARLPDRTFYEQYF	TGCAGTGCTAGGTTGCCCGACAGGACATTCTACGAGCAGTACTTC
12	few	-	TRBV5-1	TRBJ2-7	CASSLDHQGGDF	TGCGCCAGCAGCTTGGACCATCAGGGGGGTGACTTC